Listed here are 9 T cell receptor beta chains from one sample, sequenced in a study of a mutant IDH1 vaccine in newly diagnosed glioma. Specified time point: week 5, during vaccination. The study gave 300 ug of mutant IDH1 20-mer peptide per vaccine dose, with topical imiquimod. These TCRs' antigens remain unknown. Clones were sequenced by immunoSEQ multiplex PCR, and TCRdb holds only the in-frame ones, with some missing. Among roughly 72,000 clones, around nine tenths were seen once, and the ten largest hold 0.56%. The sample was PBMCs, taken from a glioma patient whose treatment included an IDH1 peptide vaccine. Receptor source: a woman aged 50 to 65 with glioma.

The chain has TRBV25-1 and TRBJ1-3; 10 bases agree with TRBD1. CDR3 length equals 16 residues. Germline CDR1 MGHDK, CDR2 SYGVNS. J gave up 1 base and V 2 bases, and 2 bases lay outside the gene matches. DNA for the CDR3: TGTGCCAGCAGTGAAGGGACAGGGGCTTCTGGAAACACCATATATTTT. It codes for CASSEGTGASGNTIYF.

V usage is TRBV19 and J usage is TRBJ2-1; D uncertain. Trimming shortened V by 8 bases and J by 9 bases, and 8 bases separated the two germline ends. Germline V gene data show CDR1 as LNHDA and CDR2 as SQIVND (reference sequence). The CDR3 runs 10 residues. CDR3 sequence (DNA): TGTGCCAGTGTAAACACTGAGCAGTTCTTC. Translating it yields CASVNTEQFF.

The genes are TRBV9 and TRBJ2-7; no clear D gene. CDR1 SGDLS and CDR2 YYNGEE come from the germline V gene. The length of the CDR3 is 12 residues. Trimming left V 5 bases short and J 7 bases short, with 13 bases between. The DNA for the CDR3 is TGTGCCAGCAGTGGTAACAATGGGGAGCAGTACTTC. Encoded protein: CASSGNNGEQYF.

The chain recombines TRBV11-2 with TRBJ2-7; possible D gene TRBD1, 5 bases. Germline lookup yields CDR1 SGHAT and CDR2 FQNNGV. The CDR3 spans 15 residues. Between the trimmed V and J ends, which lost 1 base and 3 bases, there was a span of 13 bases. The CDR3, as DNA: TGTGCCAGCAGCTTAGTGCGACAGCCTTACTACGAGCAGTACTTC. As protein: CASSLVRQPYYEQYF.

This clone was observed once. V usage is TRBV5-6 and J usage is TRBJ2-7, with 10 bases fitting TRBD2. V gave up 4 bases and J gave up 5 bases; unmatched junction bases: 6. The CDR3 has 14 residues. Germline V lookup: CDR1 SGHDT, CDR2 YYEEEE. CDR3 DNA: TGTGCCAGCAGCCACGGGACTAGCGAGGACGAGCAGTACTTC. The encoded protein is CASSHGTSEDEQYF. Complete variable domain (other parts from reference TRBV5-6 and TRBJ2-7): DAGVTQSPTHLIKTRGQQVTLRCSPKSGHDTVSWYQQALGQGPQFIFQYYEEEERQRGNFPDRFSGHQFPNYSSELNVNALLLGDSALYLCASSHGTSEDEQYFGPGTRLTVT.

The V gene is TRBV28, the J gene TRBJ2-7; no firm D call. The CDR3 consists of 12 residues. The germline gives CDR1 MDHEN, CDR2 SYDVKM. V lost 7 bases and J 0 bases, leaving 7 bases between the germline ends. CDR3 region: CASNRHSYEQYF. For the CDR3, the DNA is TGTGCCAGCAACCGACACTCCTACGAGCAGTACTTC.

V usage is TRBV5-1 and J usage is TRBJ1-1; D is ambiguous. The CDR3 length is 13 residues. Germline values: CDR1 SGHRS, CDR2 YFSETQ. The V end was cut by 6 bases, the J end by 3 bases, with 12 bases between. DNA of the CDR3: TGCGCCAGCAACCCGTCTTCTGACACTGAAGCTTTCTTT. As protein: CASNPSSDTEAFF.

The chain joins TRBV5-1 to TRBJ2-5; D could derive from TRBD1 or TRBD2 (5 bases each). The CDR3 totals 15 residues. V was pared by 3 bases and J by 4 bases, with 16 bases between. Germline CDR1 and CDR2: SGHRS and YFSETQ. The chain's CDR3 is CASSSGTLRGETQYF. As DNA, the CDR3 is TGCGCCAGCAGCTCCGGGACCCTAAGGGGAGAGACCCAGTACTTC.

This clone has a single count. One junction end does not reproduce the germline sequence, and a read error may be involved. This chain uses TRBV7-7 with TRBJ2-1, with D unclear. Germline V gives CDR1 SSHAT, CDR2 FNYEAQ (reference sequence). The CDR3 covers 13 residues. CDR3 DNA sequence: TGTGCTAGCAGCTTAAACTCCTACAATGAGCAGTTCTTC. This gives the protein CASSLNSYNEQFF.